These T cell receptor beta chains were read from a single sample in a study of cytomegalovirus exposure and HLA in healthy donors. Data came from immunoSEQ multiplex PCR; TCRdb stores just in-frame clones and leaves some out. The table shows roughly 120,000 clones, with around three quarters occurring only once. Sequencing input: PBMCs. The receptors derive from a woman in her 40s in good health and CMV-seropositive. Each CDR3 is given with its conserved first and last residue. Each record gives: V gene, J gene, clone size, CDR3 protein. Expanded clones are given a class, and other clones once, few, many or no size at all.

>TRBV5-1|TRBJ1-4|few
CASSWTVDRGGEKLFF
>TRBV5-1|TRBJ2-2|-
CASSLQGVDTGELFF
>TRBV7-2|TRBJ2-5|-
CASSLGGAGWETQYF
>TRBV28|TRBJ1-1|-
CASSPVMNTEAFF
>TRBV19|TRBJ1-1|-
CASSFNHQGMAFF
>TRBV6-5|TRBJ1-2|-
CASSMTGDANYGYTF
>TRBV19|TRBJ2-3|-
CASRVGTSGFTDTQYF
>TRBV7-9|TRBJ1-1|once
CASSFVTGTEAFF
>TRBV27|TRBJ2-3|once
CASSSHPLAGGTQYF
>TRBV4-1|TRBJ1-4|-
CASSQGPYEKLFF
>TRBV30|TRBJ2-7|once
CALGGYEQYF
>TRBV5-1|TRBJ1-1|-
CASSPPGQGAEAFF
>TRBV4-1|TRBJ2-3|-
CASSQLDRRTDTQYF
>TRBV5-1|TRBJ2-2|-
CASSRSVVGELFF
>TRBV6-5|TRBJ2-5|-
CASSASVQETQYF
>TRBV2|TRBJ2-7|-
CASSPDRNYEQYF
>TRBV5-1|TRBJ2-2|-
CASSLGPGIERRELFF
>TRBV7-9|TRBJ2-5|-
CASSLALRHQETQYF
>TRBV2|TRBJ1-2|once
CASNSEGSNYGYTF
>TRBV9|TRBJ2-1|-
CASSVMAGGGDEQFF
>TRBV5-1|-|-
CASSFAGTSDYEQYF
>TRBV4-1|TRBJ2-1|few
CASRPIAGIYNEQFF
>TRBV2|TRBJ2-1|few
CASRLLASPEQFF
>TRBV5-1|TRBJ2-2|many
CASGNLSGRAYGELFF
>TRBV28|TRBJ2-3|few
CASVDSAIDTQYF
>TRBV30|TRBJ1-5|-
CAWGTGQGNQPQHF
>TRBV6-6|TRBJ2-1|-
CASSDRTSGRGNEQFF
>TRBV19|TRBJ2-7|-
CASSFTSGSYEQYF
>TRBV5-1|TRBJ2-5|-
CASSPGDERGMWVQETQYF
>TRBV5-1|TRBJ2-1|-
CASSQGLAGNEQFF
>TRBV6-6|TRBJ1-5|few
CASRPGGNQPQHF
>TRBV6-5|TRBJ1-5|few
CASSYRGNQPQHF
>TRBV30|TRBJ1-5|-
CAWSQGGNQPQHF
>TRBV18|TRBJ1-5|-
CASSRAADQPQHF
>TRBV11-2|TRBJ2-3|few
CASSFGPSGSTDTQYF
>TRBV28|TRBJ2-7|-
CASSSTGVLYEQYF
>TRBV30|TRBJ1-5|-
CAWSNGQGASQPQHF
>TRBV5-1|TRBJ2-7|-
CASSLLAITYEQYF
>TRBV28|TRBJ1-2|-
CASSTPGQPLNYGYTF
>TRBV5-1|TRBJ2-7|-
CASSPTSGPYEQYF
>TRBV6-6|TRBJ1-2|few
CASSMTGDANYGYTF